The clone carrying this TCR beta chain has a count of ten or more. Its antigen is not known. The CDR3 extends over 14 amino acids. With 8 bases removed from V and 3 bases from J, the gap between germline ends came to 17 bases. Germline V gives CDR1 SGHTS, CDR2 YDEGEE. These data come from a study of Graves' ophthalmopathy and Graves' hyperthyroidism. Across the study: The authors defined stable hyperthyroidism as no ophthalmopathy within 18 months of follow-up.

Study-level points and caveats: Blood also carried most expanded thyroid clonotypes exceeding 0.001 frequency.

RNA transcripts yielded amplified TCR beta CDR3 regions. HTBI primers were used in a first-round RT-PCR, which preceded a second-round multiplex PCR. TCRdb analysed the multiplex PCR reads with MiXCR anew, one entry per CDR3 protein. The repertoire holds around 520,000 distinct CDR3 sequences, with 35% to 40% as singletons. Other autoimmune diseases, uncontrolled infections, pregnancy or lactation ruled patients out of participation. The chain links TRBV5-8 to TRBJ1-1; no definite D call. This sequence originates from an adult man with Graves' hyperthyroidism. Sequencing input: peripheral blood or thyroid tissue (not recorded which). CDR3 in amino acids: CASAELNQDTEAFF. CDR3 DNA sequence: TGTGCCAGTGCGGAACTCAACCAGGACACTGAAGCTTTCTTT.